Listed here are 19 T cell receptor beta chains from one sample, sequenced in a study of T cell responses to AZD1222 COVID-19 vaccine. Using immunoSEQ multiplex PCR, the repertoire was profiled, and TCRdb retains in-frame clones only, with some absent. The sample lists some 49,000 clones, over 85% seen once, with 0.95% to 1.2% in the top ten. The sample in question was peripheral blood, obtained 28 days after the second AZD1222 dose. The source of these receptors is an adult who received the AZD1222 COVID-19 vaccine.

CDR3 region: CASGGTGQEVTDTQYF. CDR3 sequence (DNA): TGTGCTAGTGGTGGGACGGGTCAGGAGGTCACAGATACGCAGTATTTT. The V call is TRBV12-5, the J call TRBJ2-3; D possibly uses TRBD1 or TRBD2 (5 bases each). V was pared by 5 bases and J by 2 bases, with 17 bases between. The V gene's germline CDR1 is LGHNT and CDR2 FRNRAP. The CDR3 runs to 16 residues. The whole variable domain, remainder taken from reference TRBV12-5 and TRBJ2-3, is DARVTQTPRHKVTEMGQEVTMRCQPILGHNTVFWYRQTMMQGLELLAYFRNRAPLDDSGMPKDRFSAEMPDATLATLKIQPSEPRDSAVYFCASGGTGQEVTDTQYFGPGTRLTVL.

The chain combines TRBV7-9 with TRBJ2-1; TRBD2 matches at 7 bases. V was pared by 1 base and J by 4 bases, with 1 base of the junction left unmatched. CDR1 and CDR2 from the germline V gene are SEHNR and FQNEAQ (reference sequence). The CDR3 extends over 14 amino acids. CDR3 nucleotide sequence: TGTGCCAGCAGCTTAGAGCGGGGTTACAATGAGCAGTTCTTC. Translating gives CASSLERGYNEQFF.

The genes are TRBV19 and TRBJ1-3; 9 bases match TRBD1. CDR1 LNHDA and CDR2 SQIVND come from the germline V gene (reference sequence). J was trimmed by 4 bases and V by 4 bases; bases with no gene match: 8. CDR3 length: 16 amino acids. The CDR3 DNA sequence: TGTGCCAGTAGTACCCCGGGACAGGGATCCGGAAACACCATATATTTT. Protein sequence: CASSTPGQGSGNTIYF.

The J gene is TRBJ1-3, the V gene TRBV18, with D unclear. Germline V lookup: CDR1 KGHSH, CDR2 LQKENI. The CDR3 sequence is 14 residues long. V lost 3 bases to trimming and J lost 1 base, with 7 bases between them. The CDR3 DNA reads TGTGCCAGCTCACCCGACCATTCTGGAAACACCATATATTTT. It yields the protein CASSPDHSGNTIYF.

The chain uses TRBV19 and TRBJ2-7; D remains unclear. Trimming removed 6 bases at V and 2 bases at J, with 11 bases between. The CDR3 length is 13 residues. Germline CDR1 and CDR2: LNHDA and SQIVND (reference sequence). The CDR3 bases are TGTGCCAGTAGGGGGTTAGGACCCTACGAGCAGTACTTC. This gives the protein CASRGLGPYEQYF.

The rearrangement links TRBV19 to TRBJ2-7, with TRBD2 as a possible D gene (6 bases). The CDR3 has 13 residues. The V end lost 2 bases, the J end lost 6 bases, and 11 bases lay between the germline ends. Germline CDR1 reads LNHDA; CDR2 reads SQIVND (reference sequence). The CDR3 region is CASSISWGVEQYF. For the CDR3, the DNA is TGTGCCAGTAGTATATCATGGGGGGTCGAGCAGTACTTC.

The rearrangement uses TRBV18 and TRBJ2-1; 8 bases are a match to TRBD2. The germline gives CDR1 KGHSH, CDR2 LQKENI. V dropped 0 bases and J dropped 5; count of bases not matched to a gene: 3. The CDR3 totals 15 residues. As DNA, the CDR3 is TGTGCCAGCTCACCACCAAGCGGGAGTAACAATGAGCAGTTCTTC. Amino acids: CASSPPSGSNNEQFF.

The V gene is TRBV11-2, the J gene TRBJ2-3; 8 nucleotides agree with TRBD1. CDR3 length equals 14 residues. From germline, CDR1 is SGHAT and CDR2 FQNNGV. V lost 0 bases and J lost 7; bases outside the gene matches: 3. Here the CDR3 DNA reads TGTGCCAGCAGCTTAGACAGGGGGCCGTATACGCAGTATTTT. Protein: CASSLDRGPYTQYF.

In this sample, this clone turned up once. This sequence joins TRBV6-5 and TRBJ1-5, with unresolved D. The CDR3 is made up of 13 amino acids. The V and J ends lost 0 bases and 9 bases respectively, with 9 bases between them. The germline V gene has CDR1 MNHEY and CDR2 SVGAGI. The CDR3 bases are TGTGCCAGCAGTTACTCCCCTTCCGGGCCCCAGCATTTT. Encoded protein: CASSYSPSGPQHF.

This clone was seen just once. J is TRBJ1-6 and V is TRBV9; the D gene is possibly TRBD1 (5 bases). Germline-derived CDR1 and CDR2 are SGDLS and YYNGEE. This CDR3 is 14 amino acids long. Deletions cut 2 bases from V and 7 bases from J, with 10 bases between. CDR3 in amino acids: CASSVSGENSPLHF. CDR3 nucleotide sequence: TGTGCCAGCAGCGTTTCGGGGGAAAATTCACCCCTCCACTTT.

This clone has a single count. The chain joins TRBV5-5 to TRBJ2-5; possible D gene TRBD1, 5 bases. The CDR3 contains 13 residues. V was cut by 4 bases and J by 4 bases, with 11 bases left in between. Germline V gene data show CDR1 as SGHKS and CDR2 as YYEKEE (reference sequence). This CDR3 reads CASSLRVGETQYF. In nucleotides, the CDR3 is TGTGCCAGCAGCCTCAGGGTGGGAGAGACCCAGTACTTC.

The CDR3 coding sequence is TGTGCCAGCAGCCGAGGGGGAGGGTTTCCTATGAACACTGAAGCTTTCTTT. Translation gives CASSRGGGFPMNTEAFF. The chain recombines TRBV3-1 (or the pseudogene TRBV3-2) with TRBJ1-1; D perhaps matches TRBD1 (6 bases). CDR3 length: 17 residues. CDR1 is LGHDT and CDR2 is YNNKEL in the germline V gene (reference sequence). The V end was cut by 4 bases, the J end by 0 bases, with 18 bases between.

This sequence joins TRBV11-3 and TRBJ2-3; D unresolved. Trimming removed 5 bases at V and 0 bases at J, with 9 bases between. The CDR3 covers 14 residues. Germline values: CDR1 SGHNT, CDR2 YENEEA. This CDR3 reads CASSPEGSTDTQYF. Here the CDR3 DNA reads TGTGCCAGCAGCCCCGAAGGAAGCACAGATACGCAGTATTTT.

The chain combines TRBV6-2 or TRBV6-3 with TRBJ1-1, with D unclear. V was trimmed by 2 bases and J by 8 bases, leaving 9 bases between them. CDR1 is MNHEY, CDR2 SVGEGT, per germline. The CDR3 consists of 12 residues. Here the CDR3 DNA reads TGTGCCAGCAGTTACCCCCGGCCCGAAGCTTTCTTT. It is translated as CASSYPRPEAFF.

V gene TRBV29-1 combines with J gene TRBJ1-1, with D hard to call. The CDR3 is 11 residues long. With 7 bases removed from V and 0 bases from J, the gap between germline ends came to 6 bases. The germline V gene has CDR1 SQVTM and CDR2 ANQGSEA. The CDR3 is CSGRLNTEAFF. The DNA of the CDR3 is TGCAGCGGAAGATTGAACACTGAAGCTTTCTTT.

The rearrangement uses TRBV3-1 (or the pseudogene TRBV3-2) and TRBJ1-3, with D possibly matching TRBD1 (5 bases). The V gene lost 3 bases and the J gene lost 0 bases, with 9 bases spanning the gap. Germline values: CDR1 LGHDT, CDR2 YNNKEL (reference sequence). This CDR3 is built from 15 residues. CDR3 sequence reads: CASSQGRNSGNTIYF. CDR3 nucleotides: TGTGCCAGCAGCCAGGGGCGGAACTCTGGAAACACCATATATTTT.

The J gene is TRBJ1-1, the V gene TRBV6-4; D ambiguous. The CDR3 contains 13 residues. V lost 5 bases to trimming and J lost 1 base, with 8 bases between them. CDR1 and CDR2 (germline): MRHNA, SNTAGT. The CDR3 DNA reads TGTGCCAGCAGTCCCTTTCCGAACACTGAAGCTTTCTTT. This gives the protein CASSPFPNTEAFF.

The rearrangement joins TRBV4-3 to TRBJ1-4; TRBD1 might be the D (5 bases). In germline, CDR1 is LGHNA, CDR2 YSLEER. The V and J ends lost 1 base and 6 bases respectively, with 9 bases between them. This CDR3 is 14 amino acids long. CDR3 bases: TGCGCCAGCAGCCAAGGGGGGACGGATGAAAAACTGTTTTTT. It is translated as CASSQGGTDEKLFF.

V gene TRBV24-1 combines with J gene TRBJ2-7; D not certain. The ends were cut back, 3 bases at V and 1 base at J, with 15 bases in the middle. The CDR3 loop spans 16 amino acids. Germline V CDR1 and CDR2: KGHDR, SFDVKD. The chain's CDR3 is CATSDPPRTWSYEQYF. The CDR3 region has the DNA TGTGCCACCAGTGATCCTCCTCGGACGTGGTCCTACGAGCAGTACTTC.